The entry below describes one T cell receptor (beta chain). This clone's antigen is unknown. Per-base quality was not reported, and no clone a single base away is much larger than it. Library generation was performed with the immunoSEQ multiplex PCR assay. In TCRdb, the immuneACCESS table is reduced to in-frame sequences with V and J assigned. These tables do not hold every clone; where another copy was compared, an unresolved V gene accounts for under half, and the others remain unexplained. Here the sample has 75,000 to 90,000 clones; approximately 90% occur a single time. The top ten hold 0.2% to 0.25% of the sample. The entry originates in a study of T cell changes during pregnancy in multiple sclerosis (dated by TCRdb to between 2018 and 2021). Study-wide context: Changes in the T cell repertoire over the course of pregnancy were examined in this study in women with multiple sclerosis.

The germline ends are 11 bases apart after V is trimmed by 11 bases and J by 6 bases. CDR1 and CDR2 were assigned from the germline V gene (reference sequence) as SEHNR and FQNEAQ. The CDR3 covers 11 residues, taking in both the cysteine and the phenylalanine. Only the CDR3 DNA stays, 33 bases, in frame from base 1. The V and J segments used are TRBV7-9 and TRBJ2-1; 5 matching bases give a weak D call of TRBD1. The source of this sequence is a female donor with multiple sclerosis, enrolled in a pregnancy study. The specimen was CD4+ T cells from peripheral blood mononuclear cells, collected before pregnancy. In nucleotides, the sequence is TGTGCCGGACAATATTCCAATGAGCAGTTCTTC. It translates to CAGQYSNEQFF.